Included here is one T cell receptor (beta chain) sequence, with context. Its antigen is unknown. This specimen comes from a study of CD8 T cells in Susac syndrome. Broader study findings: That the number of individuals in its TCR sequencing and HLA analysis was relatively small was acknowledged by the study.

It was healthy donors who served as the controls, matched for age and sex. Isolation of CD8+ and CD4+ T cells was performed negatively, whereas enrichment of TEMRA cells was done by FACS. An amount of RNA that ranged from 0.5 to 1 ug was reverse transcribed with random hexamers. The method of amplification for TCR beta CDR3 was immunoSEQ multiplex PCR, covering 54 Vbeta and 13 Jbeta. TCRdb ran MiXCR on the immunoSEQ multiplex PCR reads and lists one entry per CDR3 protein. The sample carries under 200,000 distinct CDR3 sequences, 90% to 95% recorded once. Germline CDR1 SGHDT, CDR2 YYEEEE. The V and J ends lost 5 bases and 2 bases, in that order; junction bases with no gene match: 10. The CDR3 length is 15 residues.

The clonotype was recovered from a human donor in good health. Material: CD4+ T cells from PBMCs. The genes are TRBV5-6 and TRBJ2-7; 7 positions agree with TRBD1. The CDR3 protein is CASRPRAQGTYEQYV. CDR3 nucleotides: TGTGCCAGCAGACCACGGGCACAGGGGACCTACGAGCAGTACGTC.